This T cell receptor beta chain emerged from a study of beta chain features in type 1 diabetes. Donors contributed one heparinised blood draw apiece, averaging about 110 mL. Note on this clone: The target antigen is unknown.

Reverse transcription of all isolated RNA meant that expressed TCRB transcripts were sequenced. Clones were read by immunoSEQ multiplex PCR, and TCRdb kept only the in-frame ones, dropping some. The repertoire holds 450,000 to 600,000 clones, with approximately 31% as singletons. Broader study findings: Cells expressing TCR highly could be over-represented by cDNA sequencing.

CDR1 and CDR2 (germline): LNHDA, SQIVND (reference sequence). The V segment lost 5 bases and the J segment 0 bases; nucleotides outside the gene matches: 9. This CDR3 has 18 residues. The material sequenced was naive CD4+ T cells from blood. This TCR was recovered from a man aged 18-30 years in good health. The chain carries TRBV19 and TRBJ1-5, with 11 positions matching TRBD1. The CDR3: CASSPRTGGFDSNQPQHF. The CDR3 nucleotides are TGTGCCAGTAGTCCGCGGACAGGGGGCTTCGATAGCAATCAGCCCCAGCATTTT.